This T cell receptor beta chain stems from a study of PD-1 blockade in classical Hodgkin lymphoma. Indicated time point: cycle 4 day 1 (C4D1), after five to seven weeks of nivolumab. There was relapse after autologous stem cell transplantation in every patient, and there was variation in brentuximab vedotin exposure. Starting with thawed PBMCs, CD4+ T cells were purified by magnetic negative selection. The CDR3 runs to 11 residues. Looked up from germline, CDR1 is SQVTM and CDR2 is ANQGSEA. Findings and limits, study-wide: For complete responders, baseline diversity was comparable to that of newly diagnosed patients.

Only in-frame clones appear in the TCRdb table, and some are missing; sequencing was by immunoSEQ multiplex PCR. The data show approximately 20,000 clones, with 70% to 90% seen just once and roughly 2.7% held by the top ten. This clone appeared a single time. The antigen is unknown. The chain carries TRBV29-1 and TRBJ2-5; D gene uncertain. The better agreement between TRBJ2-7 and the DNA end casts doubt on the J call. The TCR was taken from a human donor with classical Hodgkin lymphoma. This specimen consisted of CD4+ T cells from blood, obtained before the fourth cycle of nivolumab. The CDR3 DNA reads TGCAGCGTTGCCACAGACTACGAGCAGTACTTC. It is translated as CSVATDYEQYF.